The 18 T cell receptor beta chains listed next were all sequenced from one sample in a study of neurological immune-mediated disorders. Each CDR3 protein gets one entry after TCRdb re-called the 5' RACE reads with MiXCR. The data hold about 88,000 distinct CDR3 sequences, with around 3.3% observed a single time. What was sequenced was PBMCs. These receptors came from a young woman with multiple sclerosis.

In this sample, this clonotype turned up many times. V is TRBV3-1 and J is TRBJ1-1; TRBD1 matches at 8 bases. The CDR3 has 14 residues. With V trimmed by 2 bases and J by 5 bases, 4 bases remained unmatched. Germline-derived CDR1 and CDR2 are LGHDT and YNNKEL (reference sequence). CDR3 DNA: TGTGCCAGCAGCCAACTGGACAGGGAGACTGAAGCTTTCTTT. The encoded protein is CASSQLDRETEAFF.

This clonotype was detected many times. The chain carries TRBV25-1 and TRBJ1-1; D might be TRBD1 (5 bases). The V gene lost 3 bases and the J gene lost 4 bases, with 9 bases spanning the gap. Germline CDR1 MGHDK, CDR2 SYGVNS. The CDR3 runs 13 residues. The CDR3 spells CASSEGVVTEAFF. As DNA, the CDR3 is TGTGCCAGCAGTGAGGGGGTGGTCACTGAAGCTTTCTTT. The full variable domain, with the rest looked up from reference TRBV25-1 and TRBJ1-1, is EADIYQTPRYLVIGTGKKITLECSQTMGHDKMYWYQQDPGMELHLIHYSYGVNSTEKGDLSSESTVSRIRTEHFPLTLESARPSHTSQYLCASSEGVVTEAFFGQGTRLTVV.

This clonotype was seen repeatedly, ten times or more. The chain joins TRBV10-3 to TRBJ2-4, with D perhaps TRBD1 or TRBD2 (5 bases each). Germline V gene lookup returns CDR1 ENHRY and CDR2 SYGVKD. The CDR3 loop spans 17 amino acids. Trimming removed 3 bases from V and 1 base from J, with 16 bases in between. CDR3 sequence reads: CAISDRDGPWAKNIQYF. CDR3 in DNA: TGTGCCATCAGTGATAGGGACGGACCATGGGCCAAAAACATTCAGTACTTC.

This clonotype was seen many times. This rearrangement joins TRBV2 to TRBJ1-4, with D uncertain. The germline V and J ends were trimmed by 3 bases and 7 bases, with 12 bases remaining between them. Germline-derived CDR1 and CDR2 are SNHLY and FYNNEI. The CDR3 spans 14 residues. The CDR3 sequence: CASSDEQAGEKLFF. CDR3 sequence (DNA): TGTGCCAGCAGTGACGAGCAGGCCGGTGAAAAACTGTTTTTT.

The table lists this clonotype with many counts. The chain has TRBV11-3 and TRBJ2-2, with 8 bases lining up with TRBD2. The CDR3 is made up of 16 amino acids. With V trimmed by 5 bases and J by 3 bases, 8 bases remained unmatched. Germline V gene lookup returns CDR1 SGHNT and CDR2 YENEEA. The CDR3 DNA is TGTGCCAGCAGCCCCGGCCAACTAGCGGACACCGGGGAGCTGTTTTTT. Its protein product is CASSPGQLADTGELFF.

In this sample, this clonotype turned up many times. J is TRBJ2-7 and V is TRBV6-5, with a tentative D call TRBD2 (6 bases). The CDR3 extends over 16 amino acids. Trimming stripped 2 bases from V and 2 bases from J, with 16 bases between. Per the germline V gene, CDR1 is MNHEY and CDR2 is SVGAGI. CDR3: CASSYGGGLSTYEQYF. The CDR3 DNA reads TGTGCCAGCAGTTACGGGGGAGGACTATCAACCTACGAGCAGTACTTC.

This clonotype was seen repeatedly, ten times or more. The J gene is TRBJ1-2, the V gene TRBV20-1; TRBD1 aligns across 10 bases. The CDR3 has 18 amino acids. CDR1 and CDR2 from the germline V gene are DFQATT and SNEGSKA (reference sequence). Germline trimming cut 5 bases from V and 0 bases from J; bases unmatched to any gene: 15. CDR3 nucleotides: TGCAGTGCTTTCCTGGCGGGACAGGGGCCCGGGTCTAACTATGGCTACACCTTC. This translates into CSAFLAGQGPGSNYGYTF.

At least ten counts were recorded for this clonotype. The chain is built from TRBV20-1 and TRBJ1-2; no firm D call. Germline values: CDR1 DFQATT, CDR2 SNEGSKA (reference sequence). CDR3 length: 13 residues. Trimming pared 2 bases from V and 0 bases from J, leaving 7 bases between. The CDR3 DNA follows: TGCAGTGCTAGACAGGACTCTAACTATGGCTACACCTTC. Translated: CSARQDSNYGYTF.

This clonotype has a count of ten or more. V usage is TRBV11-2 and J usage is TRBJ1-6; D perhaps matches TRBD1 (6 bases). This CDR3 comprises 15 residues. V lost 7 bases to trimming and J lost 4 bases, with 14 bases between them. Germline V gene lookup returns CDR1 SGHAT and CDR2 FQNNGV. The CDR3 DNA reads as TGTGCCAGCACACGGGGGGCGTCGTATAATTCACCCCTCCACTTT. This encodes CASTRGASYNSPLHF. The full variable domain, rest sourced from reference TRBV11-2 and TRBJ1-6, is EAGVAQSPRYKIIEKRQSVAFWCNPISGHATLYWYQQILGQGPKLLIQFQNNGVVDDSQLPKDRFSAERLKGVDSTLKIQPAKLEDSAVYLCASTRGASYNSPLHFGNGTRLTVT.

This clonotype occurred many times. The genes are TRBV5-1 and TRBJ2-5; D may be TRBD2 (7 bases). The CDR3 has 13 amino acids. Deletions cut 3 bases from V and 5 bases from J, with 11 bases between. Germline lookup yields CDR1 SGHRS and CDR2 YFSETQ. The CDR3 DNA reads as TGCGCCAGCAGCTCCAGGGGAGGGGAGACCCAGTACTTC. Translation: CASSSRGGETQYF.

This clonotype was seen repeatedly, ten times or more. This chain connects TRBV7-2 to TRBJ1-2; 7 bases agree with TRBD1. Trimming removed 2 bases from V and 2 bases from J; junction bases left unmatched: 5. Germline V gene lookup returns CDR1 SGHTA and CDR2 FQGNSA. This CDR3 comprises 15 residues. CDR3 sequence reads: CASSLSGTDNYGYTF. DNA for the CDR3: TGTGCCAGCAGCTTAAGCGGGACAGACAACTATGGCTACACCTTC.

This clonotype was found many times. This CDR3 is CSAMQLAYNEQFF. CDR3 nucleotides: TGCAGTGCGATGCAACTAGCATACAATGAGCAGTTCTTC. The chain recombines TRBV20-1 with TRBJ2-1, with TRBD2 as a possible D gene (6 bases). Trimming shortened V by 6 bases and J by 4 bases, and 13 bases separated the two germline ends. The CDR3 is 13 residues long. The germline V gene encodes CDR1 DFQATT and CDR2 SNEGSKA (reference sequence).

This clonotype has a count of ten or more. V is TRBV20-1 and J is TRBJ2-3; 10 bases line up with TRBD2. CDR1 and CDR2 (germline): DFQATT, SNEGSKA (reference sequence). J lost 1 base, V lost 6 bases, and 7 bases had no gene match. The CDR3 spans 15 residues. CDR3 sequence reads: CSAKHLAGGTDTQYF. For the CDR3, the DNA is TGCAGTGCAAAGCACCTAGCGGGGGGCACAGATACGCAGTATTTT.

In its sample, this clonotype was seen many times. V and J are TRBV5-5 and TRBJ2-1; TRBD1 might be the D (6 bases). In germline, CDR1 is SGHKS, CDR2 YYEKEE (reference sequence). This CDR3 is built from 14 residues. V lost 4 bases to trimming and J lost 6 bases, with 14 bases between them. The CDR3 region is CASSPQGASNEQFF. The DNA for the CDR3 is TGTGCCAGCAGCCCACAGGGTGCCAGCAATGAGCAGTTCTTC.

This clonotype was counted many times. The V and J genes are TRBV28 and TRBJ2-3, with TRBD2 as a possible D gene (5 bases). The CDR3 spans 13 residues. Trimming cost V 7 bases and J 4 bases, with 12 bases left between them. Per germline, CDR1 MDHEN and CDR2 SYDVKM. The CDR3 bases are TGTGCCAGCAAGGACCGGGGAGCAGATACGCAGTATTTT. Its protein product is CASKDRGADTQYF. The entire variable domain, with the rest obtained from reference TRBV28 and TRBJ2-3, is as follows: DVKVTQSSRYLVKRTGEKVFLECVQDMDHENMFWYRQDPGLGLRLIYFSYDVKMKEKGDIPEGYSVSREKKERFSLILESASTNQTSMYLCASKDRGADTQYFGPGTRLTVL.

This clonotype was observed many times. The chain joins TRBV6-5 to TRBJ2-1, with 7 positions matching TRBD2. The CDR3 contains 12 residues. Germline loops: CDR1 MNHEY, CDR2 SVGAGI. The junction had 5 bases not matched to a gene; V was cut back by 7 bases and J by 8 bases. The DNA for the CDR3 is TGTGCCAGCAAAACTAGCGATTATGAGCAGTTCTTC. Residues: CASKTSDYEQFF.

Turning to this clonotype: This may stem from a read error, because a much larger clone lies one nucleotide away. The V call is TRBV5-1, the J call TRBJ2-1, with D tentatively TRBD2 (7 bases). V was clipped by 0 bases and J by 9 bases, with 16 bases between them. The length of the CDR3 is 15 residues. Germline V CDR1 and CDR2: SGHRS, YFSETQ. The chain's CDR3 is CASSLGSPRGGEQFF. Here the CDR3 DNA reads TGCGCCAGCAGCTTGGGGTCCCCAAGGGGGGGTGAGCAGTTCTTC.

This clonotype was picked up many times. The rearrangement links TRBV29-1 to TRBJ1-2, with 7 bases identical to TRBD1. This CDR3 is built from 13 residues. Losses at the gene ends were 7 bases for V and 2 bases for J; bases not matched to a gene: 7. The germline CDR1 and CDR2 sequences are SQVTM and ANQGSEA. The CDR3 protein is CSALAQGNYGYTF. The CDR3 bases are TGCAGCGCTCTGGCACAGGGGAACTATGGCTACACCTTC.